Sequencing of this T cell receptor (beta chain) was carried out in a study of T-cell reconstitution after alpha-beta-depleted transplantation in children. Study-wide findings and caveats: By about two months after transplant, alpha-beta T cells reportedly arose from several hundred graft clones that had expanded. Diversity and T-cell counts at one year after transplant derived mostly from new T cells.

This clonotype appeared many times. Its antigen is unknown. It was with unique molecular identifiers that the TCRbeta library was prepared. In TCRdb, the PCR reads were re-called with MiXCR into one record per CDR3 protein. The table shows approximately 32,000 distinct CDR3 sequences, with about 7% occurring only once. The CDR3 totals 16 residues. Trimming stripped 5 bases from V and 3 bases from J, with 19 bases between. The sequencing used peripheral blood, collected 60 days after TCRalphabeta/CD19-depleted stem cell transplant. The TCR sequence derives from a child under three years old who had a stem cell transplant for acute myeloid leukemia, so the T cells may come from the graft donor. This chain connects TRBV12-3 or TRBV12-4 to TRBJ1-2; the D is unclear. CDR3 in amino acids: CASSQTRPPSDYGYTF. The CDR3 bases are TGTGCCAGCAGTCAAACTAGACCCCCCTCGGACTATGGCTACACCTTC.